This record concerns one TCR beta chain sequence. Per the original methods: It was from reference gene primer amplification that nucleated cell counts were estimated. Produced via immunoSEQ multiplex PCR; TCRdb's table is partial and in-frame only. From that table come the V and J calls and clone size; the DNA was used to work out D and trimming. The sample contains over 70,000 clones, approximately 80% of which appear only once. This specimen belongs to a study of blood T cell repertoires in COVID-19. Study as a whole: Sites in the United States, Italy and Spain provided acute and convalescent COVID-19 samples. PBMCs, B-cell-depleted T cells, or T cells provided the cDNA or gDNA that made up the material.

This TCR was recovered from a man in his 70s with acute or convalescent COVID-19. The specimen was peripheral blood.

CDR3 sequence (DNA): TGTGCCAGCAGCCGGACTGTCAAAACAGATACGCAGTATTTT. It is translated as CASSRTVKTDTQYF. J is TRBJ2-3 and V is TRBV5-6; D is perhaps TRBD2 (5 bases). The ends were cut back, 4 bases at V and 3 bases at J, with 12 bases in the middle. This CDR3 is built from 14 residues. CDR1 is SGHDT and CDR2 is YYEEEE in the germline V gene.